This T cell receptor beta chain was captured in a study of blood T cell repertoires in COVID-19. On the study more broadly: Sites across the United States, Italy and Spain contributed samples from acute and convalescent COVID-19.

Original handling: It was from reference gene primer amplification that nucleated cell counts were estimated. Only in-frame clones appear in the TCRdb table, and some are missing; sequencing was by immunoSEQ multiplex PCR. That table gives V, J and clone size, and the DNA gave D and trimming. Among around 320,000 clones, roughly 87% were seen once, and the ten largest hold about 2.5%. This CDR3 contains 13 residues. The trim removed 10 bases at V and 4 bases at J, leaving 6 bases unmatched. The germline gives CDR1 MDHEN, CDR2 SYDVKM. The chain is built from TRBV28 and TRBJ2-2; 7 bases are a match to TRBD1. Source material: peripheral blood. This clonotype originated in a man between 18 and 29 years old with active or convalescent COVID-19. CDR3 sequence: CATNRGRTGELFF. The CDR3 DNA reads TGTGCCACCAACAGGGGCCGCACCGGGGAGCTGTTTTTT.